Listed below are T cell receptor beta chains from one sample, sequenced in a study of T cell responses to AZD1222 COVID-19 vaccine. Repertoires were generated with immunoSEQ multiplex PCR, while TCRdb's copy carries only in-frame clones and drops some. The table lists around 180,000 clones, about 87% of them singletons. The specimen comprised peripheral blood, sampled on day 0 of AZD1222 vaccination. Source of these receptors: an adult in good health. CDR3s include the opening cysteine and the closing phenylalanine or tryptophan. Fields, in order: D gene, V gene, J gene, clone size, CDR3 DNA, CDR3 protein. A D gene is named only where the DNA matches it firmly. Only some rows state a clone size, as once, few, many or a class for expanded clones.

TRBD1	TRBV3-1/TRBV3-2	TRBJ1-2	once	TGTGCCAGCAGCCAAGGAGGACAGGGCTTCTATGGCTACACCTTC	CASSQGGQGFYGYTF
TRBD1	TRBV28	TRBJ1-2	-	TGTGCCAGCAGTAGAACCGGGACAGGGCCGTATGGCTACACCTTC	CASSRTGTGPYGYTF
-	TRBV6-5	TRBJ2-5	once	TGTGCCAGCAGCACGGGGCCATGGGAGACCCAGTACTTC	CASSTGPWETQYF
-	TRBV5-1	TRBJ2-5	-	TGCGCCAGCAGCTTACAGGGCGGCGAGACCCAGTACTTC	CASSLQGGETQYF
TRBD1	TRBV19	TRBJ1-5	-	TGTGCCAGTACCGACAGGGACCAAAGGGCCCAGCATTTT	CASTDRDQRAQHF
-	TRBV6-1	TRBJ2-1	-	TGTGCCAGCAGTGAATTACTGGCGAATGAGCAGTTCTTC	CASSELLANEQFF
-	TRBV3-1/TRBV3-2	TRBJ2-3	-	TGTGCCAGCAGCCAACCAGCGGAAGGGGATACGCAGTATTTT	CASSQPAEGDTQYF
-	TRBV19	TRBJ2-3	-	TGTGCCACCCGGACGCGAGGGTCTGGCACAGATACGCAGTATTTT	CATRTRGSGTDTQYF
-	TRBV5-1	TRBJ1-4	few	TGCGCCAGCACTACAGGGTCCACTAATGAAAAACTGTTTTTT	CASTTGSTNEKLFF
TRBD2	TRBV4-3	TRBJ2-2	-	TGCGCCAGCAGCCAAGAAAGACTAGCGGACCCGAACACCGGGGAGCTGTTTTTT	CASSQERLADPNTGELFF
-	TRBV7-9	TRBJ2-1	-	TGTGCCAGCAGCTGGGGGTCGGGGATGGGCAATGAGCAGTTCTTC	CASSWGSGMGNEQFF
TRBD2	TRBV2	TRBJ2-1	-	TGTGCCAGCAGTGCTATAATAGCGGGGGGGCACAAGTTCTTC	CASSAIIAGGHKFF
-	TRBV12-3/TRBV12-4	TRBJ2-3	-	TGTGCCAGCAAAGAATACACAGATACGCAGTATTTT	CASKEYTDTQYF
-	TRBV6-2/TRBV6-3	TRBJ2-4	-	TGTGCCAGCAGTTACGAGGTGGGGGGCGGAGTCGCCAAAAACATTCAGTACTTC	CASSYEVGGGVAKNIQYF
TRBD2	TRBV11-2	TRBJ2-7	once	TGTGCCAGCAGCTACAGTAGCGGGAGTCTCTACGAGCAGTACTTC	CASSYSSGSLYEQYF
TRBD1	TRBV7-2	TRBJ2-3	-	TGTGCCAGCAGCTCGGACAGGGGGGTGGATACGCAGTATTTT	CASSSDRGVDTQYF
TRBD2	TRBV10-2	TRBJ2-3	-	TGCGCCAGCAGTGGCCCTACTAGCGGGGGAGCAGATACGCAGTATTTT	CASSGPTSGGADTQYF
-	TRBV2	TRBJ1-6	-	TGTGCCAGCAGTAGGAGTGTCAATTCACCCCTCCACTTT	CASSRSVNSPLHF
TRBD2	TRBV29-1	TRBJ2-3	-	TGCAGCGTAGCTGTGACTAGCGGCCCAGATACGCAGTATTTT	CSVAVTSGPDTQYF
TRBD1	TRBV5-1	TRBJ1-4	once	TGCGCCAGCAGCGGAGGGACCGGGACAGAGAATGAAAAACTGTTTTTT	CASSGGTGTENEKLFF
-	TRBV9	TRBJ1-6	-	TGTGCCAGTATCAGGACGGTTGGTTCACCCCTCCACTTT	CASIRTVGSPLHF
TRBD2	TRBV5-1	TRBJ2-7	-	TGCGCCAGCAGCCCCATAACGACTAGCGGGACGTCCTACGAGCAGTACTTC	CASSPITTSGTSYEQYF
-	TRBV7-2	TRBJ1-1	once	TGTGCCAGCAGCGTGGCCCTTGCCGCTTTCTTT	CASSVALAAFF
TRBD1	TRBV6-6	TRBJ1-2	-	TGTGCCAGCAGTTACTCATTGTCGACAGGGAGTGGCTACACCTTC	CASSYSLSTGSGYTF
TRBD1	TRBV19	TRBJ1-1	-	TGTGCCAGTAGTTCAAACAGGGGAGGCGGCACTGAAGCTTTCTTT	CASSSNRGGGTEAFF
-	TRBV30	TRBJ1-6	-	TGTGCCTGGAGTGTATGGCAGGTCCTTGGGGCACCCCTCCACTTT	CAWSVWQVLGAPLHF
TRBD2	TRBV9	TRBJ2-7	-	TGTGCCAGCAGCCCGGGACTAGCGGGAGGGTCGTCCTACGAGCAGTACTTC	CASSPGLAGGSSYEQYF
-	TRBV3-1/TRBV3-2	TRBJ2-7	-	TGTGCCAGCAGCCAAGATAGGTGGCTCCCGGCCATCTACGAGCAGTACTTC	CASSQDRWLPAIYEQYF
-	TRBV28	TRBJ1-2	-	TGTGCCAGCAGGACCCCAGGTTACGGCTACACCTTC	CASRTPGYGYTF
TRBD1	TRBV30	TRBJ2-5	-	TGTGCCTGGAGTGTACAGGGGGATGAGACCCAGTACTTC	CAWSVQGDETQYF
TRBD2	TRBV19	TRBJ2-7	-	TGTGCCAGTAGTTCGCTAGCGGGAGTCAACGAGCAGTACTTC	CASSSLAGVNEQYF
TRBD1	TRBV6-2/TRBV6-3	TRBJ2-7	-	TGTGCCAGCAGTTACCCGACCCAGGGGGCGCAAGAGCAGTACTTC	CASSYPTQGAQEQYF
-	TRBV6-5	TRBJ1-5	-	TGTGCCAGCAGTTACAACAGGGAAGGCAATCAGCCCCAGCATTTT	CASSYNREGNQPQHF
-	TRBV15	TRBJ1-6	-	TGTGCCACCAGCAGATCCGCAGGGATTGCGTCACCCCTCCACTTT	CATSRSAGIASPLHF
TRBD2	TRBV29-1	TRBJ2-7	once	TGCAGCGTTCGAAGCGGGACTACCTACGAGCAGTACTTC	CSVRSGTTYEQYF
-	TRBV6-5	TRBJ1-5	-	TGTGCCAGCAAAGGTCCCCCGGGGAGCAATCAGCCCCAGCATTTT	CASKGPPGSNQPQHF
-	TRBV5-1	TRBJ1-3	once	TGCGCCAGCAGCTTGGTCGGCAGGGGATATGGAAACACCATATATTTT	CASSLVGRGYGNTIYF
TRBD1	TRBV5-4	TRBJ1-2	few	TGTGCCAGCAGCTTGCCAGGGGGGAACTATGGCTACACCTTC	CASSLPGGNYGYTF
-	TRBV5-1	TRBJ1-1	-	TGCGCCAGCAGCTTGACCCACACTGAAGCTTTCTTT	CASSLTHTEAFF
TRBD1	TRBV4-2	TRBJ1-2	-	TGTGCCAGCAGCCAACCGGGGACAGGTACCGGTACTAACTATGGCTACACCTTC	CASSQPGTGTGTNYGYTF